Listed below are T cell receptor beta chains from one sample, sequenced in a study of cytomegalovirus exposure and HLA in healthy donors. Assay: immunoSEQ multiplex PCR; the TCRdb copy retains only in-frame clones and omits some. The sample yields tens of thousands of clones, about 94% seen once. The material sequenced was PBMCs. These receptor sequences come from a young man in good health and CMV-seropositive. CDR3s leave out the opening cysteine and the closing phenylalanine or tryptophan.

TRBJ2-1 | TRBV28 | ASSFAGGLRGEQF
TRBJ2-6 | TRBV18 | ASSPGLTGSGANVLT
TRBJ2-3 | TRBV2 | ASSDSAVSTDTQY
TRBJ1-3 | TRBV7-9 | ASSSLDRVSGNTIY
TRBJ2-7 | TRBV19 | ATGTGDYEQY
TRBJ2-5 | TRBV2 | ASSEETGATQY
TRBJ2-1 | TRBV9 | ASSVSAGSSYNEQF
TRBJ2-3 | TRBV10-3 | AISSVKDTQY
TRBJ1-1 | TRBV27 | ASSVGAGNTEAF
TRBJ1-1 | TRBV28 | ASSSTGGPNTEAF
TRBJ2-5 | TRBV7-9 | ASSLQGYQETQY
TRBJ1-5 | TRBV4-1 | ASSQEATGNQPQH
TRBJ2-1 | TRBV10-3 | AIRGLSLYNEQF
TRBJ2-1 | TRBV28 | ASSLLAGVEQF
TRBJ2-1 | TRBV7-3 | ASSLSGRDYNEQF
TRBJ1-2 | TRBV28 | ASSTRRDRGSIGYGYT
TRBJ1-3 | TRBV30 | AWGGVGNTIY
TRBJ2-1 | TRBV27 | ASSIAGTSGNEQF
TRBJ1-4 | TRBV2 | ASSEAGQGDEGLF
TRBJ2-1 | TRBV18 | ASSPPGAGGFNEQF
TRBJ1-2 | TRBV18 | ASSPPGQRYYGYT
TRBJ2-7 | TRBV6-4 | ASRNRAAYEQY
TRBJ1-4 | TRBV4-2 | ASSPTGTGWTNEKLF